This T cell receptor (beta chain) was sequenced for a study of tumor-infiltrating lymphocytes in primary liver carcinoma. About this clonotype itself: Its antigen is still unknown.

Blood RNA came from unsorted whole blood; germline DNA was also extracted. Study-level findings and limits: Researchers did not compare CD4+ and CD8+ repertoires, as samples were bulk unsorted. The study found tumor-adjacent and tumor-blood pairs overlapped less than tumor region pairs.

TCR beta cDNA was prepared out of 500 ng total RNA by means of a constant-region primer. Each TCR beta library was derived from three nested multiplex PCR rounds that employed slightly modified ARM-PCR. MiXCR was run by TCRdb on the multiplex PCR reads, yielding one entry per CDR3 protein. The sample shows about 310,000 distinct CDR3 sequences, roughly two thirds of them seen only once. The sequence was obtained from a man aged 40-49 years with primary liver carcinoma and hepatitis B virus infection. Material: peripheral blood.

Written as DNA, the CDR3 is TGTGCCAGCAGCTCCGGTGAAGGCAAAAACATTCAGTACTTC. Translation: CASSSGEGKNIQYF. The V gene is TRBV11-2, the J gene TRBJ2-4; D not resolved. Trimming cost V 4 bases and J 3 bases, with 10 bases left between them. This CDR3 spans 14 amino acids. The germline V gene encodes CDR1 SGHAT and CDR2 FQNNGV.